This T cell receptor beta chain was sequenced for a study of T cell responses to AZD1222 COVID-19 vaccine. Study-level points and caveats: The donor cohort was predominantly white British with a female majority, and clonal diversity may have been underestimated.

Some clones are missing from TCRdb's copy, which holds only in-frame ones; the method was immunoSEQ multiplex PCR. Among 140,000 to 150,000 clones listed, roughly nine tenths were seen once. The germline V gene has CDR1 SGHDN and CDR2 FVKESK. The CDR3 contains 15 residues. V was clipped by 4 bases and J by 1 base, with 13 bases between them. As to this clone: Its specificity is not known.

Second-dose groups at about 4 or about 12 weeks were pooled. The specimen was peripheral blood, collected 28 days after the second AZD1222 dose. This chain uses TRBV14 with TRBJ2-5; tentatively, D is TRBD2 (6 bases). The receptor comes from an adult who received the AZD1222 COVID-19 vaccine. This CDR3 reads CASSPIAELQETQYF. CDR3 in DNA: TGTGCCAGCAGCCCAATAGCGGAGCTCCAAGAGACCCAGTACTTC. The full variable domain, in which reference TRBV14 and TRBJ2-5 provide the parts outside the CDR3, is EAGVTQFPSHSVIEKGQTVTLRCDPISGHDNLYWYRRVMGKEIKFLLHFVKESKQDESGMPNNRFLAERTGGTYSTLKVQPAELEDSGVYFCASSPIAELQETQYFGPGTRLLVL.